There are many counts of the clone carrying this T cell receptor beta chain. Its target is unknown. TCR beta libraries were made by quantitative 5'-RACE with molecular barcodes. TCRdb fed the 5' RACE reads into MiXCR, producing one record per CDR3 protein. The sample yields about 150,000 distinct CDR3 sequences, about an eighth seen once. This CDR3 region has 14 residues. The V gene's germline CDR1 is KGHDR and CDR2 SFDVKD. With V trimmed by 7 bases and J by 9 bases, 9 bases remained unmatched. This entry comes from a study of CD8 T cells in ankylosing spondylitis. Overall study findings and caveats: Enrichment of disease-linked clones was reportedly significant in matched ankylosing spondylitis synovial fluid. Within ankylosing spondylitis blood, a TCR beta motif made up of eight or nine highly homologous variants appeared to be characteristic.

The V gene is TRBV24-1, the J gene TRBJ2-1, with 9 bases aligning to TRBD2. This TCR was sampled from a female donor with ankylosing spondylitis or in good health (not recorded which). The sequencing input was blood, either unsorted or a sorted T cell fraction (not recorded which). This CDR3 reads CATSSGGPSGEQFF. The DNA for the CDR3 is TGTGCCACCAGCAGCGGGGGGCCCTCGGGTGAGCAGTTCTTC.